This T cell receptor (beta chain) was recorded in a study of shared clonotypes between healthy human individuals. Study summary: Three plates were used per donor for CD4 naive, three for CD4 memory, two for CD8 naive and one for CD8 memory.

Comments on this clone: The target antigen is unknown. Other DNA sequences in the same sample also yield this CDR3.

General study findings and limits: With few donors, the genetic and exposure-history diversity represented was limited.

Tens of thousands of T cell genomes, or roughly 200 ng DNA, went into the sorted-subset replicate PCRs. The protocol was immunoSEQ multiplex PCR, while the TCRdb copy is restricted to in-frame clones and leaves out a portion. The sample records some 2,100,000 clones, more than 85% being singletons. Cells designated naive CD8 were CD45RO-negative and were positively selected for CCR7, with terminally differentiated effector memory CD45RA+ cells excluded. HIV-negative, healthy adults without recent acute infections or vaccinations were the donors. The germline V and J ends were trimmed by 0 bases and 1 base, with 6 bases remaining between them. The CDR3 loop spans 14 amino acids. Per the germline V gene, CDR1 is SGDLS and CDR2 is YYNGEE.

Sequences were obtained from naive CD8+ T cells from PBMCs. The chain links TRBV9 to TRBJ2-3; D call uncertain. This sequence was found in a man younger than 35 in good health. Some clones in this sample may be carry-over from other donors' samples. This CDR3 is CASSVEGRTDTQYF. The CDR3 DNA is TGTGCCAGCAGCGTAGAAGGTCGCACAGATACGCAGTATTTT.